These 32 T cell receptor beta chains share one sample of origin, sequenced in a study of blood T cell repertoires in COVID-19. Generated by immunoSEQ multiplex PCR, the TCRdb table keeps only in-frame clones and is missing some. The sample holds about 260,000 clones, 87% seen once. The sequenced material came from peripheral blood. These receptors all stem from a woman between 50 and 59 years old who had recovered from COVID-19.

This chain links TRBV27 with TRBJ1-4; the D gene is possibly TRBD1 (5 bases). The germline V gene has CDR1 MNHEY and CDR2 SMNVEV (reference sequence). The CDR3 has 15 amino acids. Trimming took 6 bases from V and 0 from J, leaving 11 bases between them. The CDR3 DNA sequence: TGTGCCAGCAGGGCCCGACAGTCAACTAATGAAAAACTGTTTTTT. This gives the protein CASRARQSTNEKLFF.

This chain uses TRBV21-1 with TRBJ1-5; the D call in the table, TRBD1, was not verified against the DNA. TRBV21-1 corresponds to a pseudogene. The CDR3 is 15 amino acids. CDR3 sequence reads: CASRGHTLSNQPQHF. The CDR3 DNA reads TGTGCCAGCAGGGGGCACACGCTTAGCAATCAGCCCCAGCATTTT.

The V and J genes are TRBV30 and TRBJ1-2, with 9 positions matching TRBD1. Trimming cost V 5 bases and J 7 bases; bases outside gene matches: 11. The CDR3 extends over 14 amino acids. Germline V lookup: CDR1 GTSNPN, CDR2 SVGIG (reference sequence). The CDR3 spells CAWGLTGGIGGYTF. The CDR3 DNA reads TGTGCCTGGGGCCTGACAGGGGGGATAGGTGGCTACACCTTC.

The chain joins TRBV2 to TRBJ1-1, with D maybe TRBD1 (5 bases). V was clipped by 4 bases and J by 0 bases, with 12 bases between them. The CDR3 has 15 amino acids. Germline V gene data show CDR1 as SNHLY and CDR2 as FYNNEI. The CDR3 loop reads CASSVTGLLNTEAFF. The CDR3 DNA follows: TGTGCCAGCAGTGTAACGGGACTCCTGAACACTGAAGCTTTCTTT. The full variable domain, in which reference TRBV2 and TRBJ1-1 provide the parts outside the CDR3, is EPEVTQTPSHQVTQMGQEVILRCVPISNHLYFYWYRQILGQKVEFLVSFYNNEISEKSEIFDDQFSVERPDGSNFTLKIRSTKLEDSAMYFCASSVTGLLNTEAFFGQGTRLTVV.

The chain carries TRBV4-3 and TRBJ2-2; 12 bases match TRBD2. V dropped 6 bases and J dropped 6; count of bases not matched to a gene: 8. The germline CDR1 and CDR2 sequences are LGHNA and YSLEER. This CDR3 has 16 residues. CDR3 in amino acids: CASSYSLAGGAGELFF. CDR3 coding DNA: TGCGCCAGCAGTTATTCTCTAGCGGGAGGGGCCGGGGAGCTGTTTTTT.

The rearrangement links TRBV27 to TRBJ2-7, with TRBD2 matching 10 bases. This CDR3 is built from 15 residues. CDR1 and CDR2 (germline): MNHEY, SMNVEV (reference sequence). V trimming: 1 base; J trimming: 3 bases; junction bases outside the gene matches: 3. The CDR3 sequence: CASSLWASGGYEQYF. The CDR3 nucleotides read TGTGCCAGCAGTTTATGGGCTAGCGGGGGCTACGAGCAGTACTTC.

This chain uses TRBV10-3 with TRBJ2-7, with D possibly being TRBD2 (6 bases). There are 15 residues in the CDR3. V was pared by 3 bases and J by 2 bases, with 14 bases between. CDR1 is ENHRY and CDR2 is SYGVKD in the germline V gene. CDR3 in amino acids: CAISDPGVGTYEQYF. The CDR3 DNA reads as TGTGCCATCAGTGATCCGGGAGTGGGCACCTACGAGCAGTACTTC.

The rearrangement links TRBV9 to TRBJ1-2, with 8 bases identical to TRBD1. With V trimmed by 3 bases and J by 5 bases, 9 bases remained unmatched. The CDR3 runs 15 residues. Per germline, CDR1 SGDLS and CDR2 YYNGEE. The CDR3 nucleotides are TGTGCCAGCAGCGGGAGAACAGGGGGTGAATATGGCTACACCTTC. As protein: CASSGRTGGEYGYTF.

This chain links TRBV6-6 with TRBJ1-5, with a possible D match to TRBD1 (5 bases). This CDR3 contains 12 residues. Germline V CDR1 and CDR2: MNHNY, SVGAGI (reference sequence). V was clipped by 9 bases and J by 6 bases, with 12 bases between them. The CDR3 protein is CASQGGTQPQHF. The CDR3 bases are TGTGCCAGTCAGGGAGGGACTCAGCCCCAGCATTTT.

This rearrangement joins TRBV7-9 to TRBJ1-1; no clear D gene. V gave up 1 base and J gave up 7 bases, with 10 bases separating them. This CDR3 has 13 amino acids. The germline gives CDR1 SEHNR, CDR2 FQNEAQ (reference sequence). CDR3 region: CASSLDFEHEAFF. In DNA, the CDR3 is TGTGCCAGCAGCTTAGATTTTGAGCATGAAGCTTTCTTT.

This chain joins TRBV18 and TRBJ1-4; the D gene is possibly TRBD1 (6 bases). This CDR3 has 14 amino acids. Deletions cut 5 bases from V and 2 bases from J, with 9 bases between. Germline V gene lookup returns CDR1 KGHSH and CDR2 LQKENI. The CDR3 here is CASSSQGTNEKLFF. The CDR3 DNA reads TGTGCCAGCTCATCGCAGGGGACTAATGAAAAACTGTTTTTT.

The rearrangement joins TRBV10-3 to TRBJ2-7; TRBD2 matches at 12 bases. This CDR3 contains 15 residues. Looked up from germline, CDR1 is ENHRY and CDR2 is SYGVKD. Trimming removed 2 bases from V and 6 bases from J; junction bases left unmatched: 5. This CDR3 is CAISEGLAGRLEQYF. In nucleotides, the CDR3 is TGTGCCATCAGTGAGGGACTAGCGGGACGTCTCGAGCAGTACTTC.

V and J are TRBV29-1 and TRBJ1-2; D is perhaps TRBD1 (5 bases). Trimming left V 2 bases short and J 0 bases short, with 10 bases between. The CDR3 has 14 residues. Germline V gene data show CDR1 as SQVTM and CDR2 as ANQGSEA. The CDR3 spells CSVEWGQANYGYTF. CDR3 bases: TGCAGCGTTGAATGGGGCCAAGCTAACTATGGCTACACCTTC.

This clone was recorded only once. This chain joins TRBV7-2 and TRBJ2-3; 8 bases match TRBD2. The CDR3 sequence is 15 residues long. The ends lost 5 bases at V and 5 bases at J; junction bases unmatched: 9. The germline gives CDR1 SGHTA, CDR2 FQGNSA. The CDR3 DNA sequence: TGTGCCAGCAGCGCAAGCGGGAGAACTGGAGATACGCAGTATTTT. This encodes CASSASGRTGDTQYF.

The chain couples TRBV27 to TRBJ2-5; TRBD2 is a possible D gene (6 bases). CDR1 is MNHEY and CDR2 is SMNVEV in the germline V gene (reference sequence). Trimming left V 0 bases short and J 9 bases short, with 8 bases between. The CDR3 consists of 12 residues. The CDR3 DNA sequence: TGTGCCAGCAGTTTATCGGGGGGTCCCCAGTACTTC. This gives the protein CASSLSGGPQYF.

In its sample, this clone was seen once. V gene TRBV7-2 combines with J gene TRBJ2-1; D ambiguous. Trimming took off 2 bases at V and 7 bases at J, with 9 bases between the two ends. Germline V gives CDR1 SGHTA, CDR2 FQGNSA. The CDR3 extends over 13 amino acids. CDR3 coding DNA: TGTGCCAGCAGCTTAAACAGCCGTAATGAGCAGTTCTTC. It specifies CASSLNSRNEQFF.

The chain carries TRBV6-5 and TRBJ2-7; 10 bases are shared with TRBD1. CDR1 is MNHEY, CDR2 SVGAGI, per germline. V dropped 2 bases and J dropped 4; count of bases not matched to a gene: 8. This CDR3 contains 16 residues. This CDR3 reads CASSYPLGQGTYEQYF. DNA of the CDR3: TGTGCCAGCAGTTACCCCCTGGGACAGGGGACATACGAGCAGTACTTC.

The chain employs TRBV30 and TRBJ2-7; tentative D call: TRBD2 (6 bases). V was cut by 4 bases and J by 2 bases, with 9 bases left in between. The CDR3 totals 12 residues. Germline CDR1 and CDR2: GTSNPN and SVGIG (reference sequence). This CDR3 reads CAWTRGTYEQYF. The CDR3, as DNA: TGTGCCTGGACACGGGGGACCTACGAGCAGTACTTC.

The genes are TRBV11-3 and TRBJ1-1; 9 bases are a match to TRBD1. CDR3 size: 13 residues. J lost 11 bases, V lost 1 base, and 5 bases had no gene match. The germline V gene has CDR1 SGHNT and CDR2 YENEEA. CDR3 amino acids: CASSLGTGATAFF. The CDR3 DNA follows: TGTGCCAGCAGCTTAGGGACAGGGGCTACTGCTTTCTTT.

V usage is TRBV2 and J usage is TRBJ2-1; 9 bases fit TRBD1. Germline V gives CDR1 SNHLY, CDR2 FYNNEI. The CDR3 is 15 residues long. The ends lost 2 bases at V and 7 bases at J; junction bases unmatched: 6. The CDR3 DNA is TGTGCCAGCAGTGAATCGGGACAGGGAGGGAATGAGCAGTTCTTC. Translated, it gives CASSESGQGGNEQFF.

The rearrangement uses TRBV6-1 and TRBJ1-1; tentative D call: TRBD1 (5 bases). The CDR3 has 14 amino acids. The V gene lost 1 base and the J gene lost 0 bases, with 6 bases spanning the gap. Germline CDR1 MNHNS, CDR2 SASEGT. The CDR3 DNA sequence: TGTGCCAGCAGTGAAGGCAGGGTGAACACTGAAGCTTTCTTT. Translating it yields CASSEGRVNTEAFF.

This clone showed up just once. CDR3 protein: CASSSWWGRGNTIYF. For the CDR3, the DNA is TGTGCCAGCAGCTCTTGGTGGGGCAGGGGAAACACCATATATTTT. The V and J genes are TRBV28 and TRBJ1-3; a weak D match, TRBD1 (5 bases). The CDR3 loop spans 15 amino acids. Germline loops: CDR1 MDHEN, CDR2 SYDVKM. Trimming stripped 6 bases from V and 4 bases from J, with 16 bases between.

The CDR3 region has the DNA TGTGCCAGCAGCCTACTCGGACAGGGAATACAGTTCTTC. It encodes CASSLLGQGIQFF. The chain joins TRBV3-1 (or the pseudogene TRBV3-2) to TRBJ2-1; 8 bases agree with TRBD1. The J segment lost 13 bases and the V segment lost 4 bases, leaving 9 bases of the junction unmatched. Germline V lookup: CDR1 LGHDT, CDR2 YNNKEL (reference sequence). CDR3 length equals 13 residues.

V usage is TRBV28 and J usage is TRBJ2-1; a weak D match, TRBD2 (6 bases). The germline V gene has CDR1 MDHEN and CDR2 SYDVKM. Trimming left V 3 bases short and J 4 bases short, with 10 bases between. The CDR3 runs 14 residues. For the CDR3, the DNA is TGTGCCAGCAGTTTGGATAGCGGTTACAATGAGCAGTTCTTC. This gives the protein CASSLDSGYNEQFF. Using reference TRBV28 and TRBJ2-1 for the parts outside the CDR3, the full variable domain is DVKVTQSSRYLVKRTGEKVFLECVQDMDHENMFWYRQDPGLGLRLIYFSYDVKMKEKGDIPEGYSVSREKKERFSLILESASTNQTSMYLCASSLDSGYNEQFFGPGTRLTVL.

V and J are TRBV7-9 and TRBJ1-5; D ambiguous. Trimming removed 6 bases at V and 5 bases at J, with 8 bases between. The CDR3 sequence is 12 residues long. The germline gives CDR1 SEHNR, CDR2 FQNEAQ (reference sequence). CDR3 protein: CASSLRDQPQHF. The CDR3 DNA follows: TGTGCCAGCAGTCTGAGGGATCAGCCCCAGCATTTT. The full variable domain, in which reference TRBV7-9 and TRBJ1-5 provide the parts outside the CDR3, is DTGVSQNPRHKITKRGQNVTFRCDPISEHNRLYWYRQTLGQGPEFLTYFQNEAQLEKSRLLSDRFSAERPKGSFSTLEIQRTEQGDSAMYLCASSLRDQPQHFGDGTRLSIL.

The CDR3 DNA follows: TGTGCCAGCAGCAAAGAAGAGGGGGCAAGTAACTATGGCTACACCTTC. It translates to CASSKEEGASNYGYTF. The V gene is TRBV21-1, the J gene TRBJ1-2; the DNA was not compared with TRBD1, the D call given in the table. TRBV21-1 is a known pseudogene. This CDR3 has 16 amino acids.

The genes are TRBV19 and TRBJ2-2; no clear D. CDR3 length equals 12 residues. Trimming cost V 5 bases and J 3 bases, with 4 bases left between them. Germline-derived CDR1 and CDR2 are LNHDA and SQIVND (reference sequence). The CDR3 loop reads CASSPDTGELFF. Here the CDR3 DNA reads TGTGCCAGTAGTCCAGACACCGGGGAGCTGTTTTTT.

The gene calls are TRBV5-4 and TRBJ2-1, with D possibly TRBD2 on 6 matching bases. Trimming stripped 0 bases from V and 6 bases from J, with 10 bases between. The CDR3 has 14 residues. The germline V gene encodes CDR1 SGHNT and CDR2 YYREEE (reference sequence). The CDR3 is CASSLGGDRNEQFF. CDR3 nucleotide sequence: TGTGCCAGCAGCTTGGGCGGGGATCGCAATGAGCAGTTCTTC.

This chain joins TRBV7-2 and TRBJ2-7, with TRBD1 matching 11 bases. The CDR3 totals 14 residues. The germline V gene has CDR1 SGHTA and CDR2 FQGNSA. With V trimmed by 5 bases and J by 5 bases, 5 bases remained unmatched. Written as DNA, the CDR3 is TGTGCCAGCAGCCTCCGGACAGGGGGCCACGAGCAGTACTTC. Protein product: CASSLRTGGHEQYF.

The V gene is TRBV6-5, the J gene TRBJ1-1; D is ambiguous. The CDR3 is made up of 14 amino acids. V lost 7 bases, J lost 0 bases, and 12 bases lay in between. Germline CDR1 MNHEY, CDR2 SVGAGI. The CDR3 protein is CASNRLFMNTEAFF. CDR3 nucleotides: TGTGCCAGCAACCGACTATTTATGAACACTGAAGCTTTCTTT.

V usage is TRBV18 and J usage is TRBJ2-1; D is unclear. Per germline, CDR1 KGHSH and CDR2 LQKENI. The CDR3 has 14 amino acids. The ends were cut back, 3 bases at V and 2 bases at J, with 8 bases in the middle. In nucleotides, the CDR3 is TGTGCCAGCTCACCCCAGGCACCCTACAATGAGCAGTTCTTC. This gives the protein CASSPQAPYNEQFF.

This clone was detected only once. The chain links TRBV27 to TRBJ1-1, with unresolved D. Germline V gene sequence: CDR1 MNHEY, CDR2 SMNVEV (reference sequence). Between the trimmed V and J ends, which lost 5 bases and 4 bases, there was a span of 11 bases. The CDR3 extends over 13 amino acids. The CDR3 loop is CASSPVGVTEAFF. CDR3 DNA sequence: TGTGCCAGCAGTCCCGTGGGAGTCACTGAAGCTTTCTTT.